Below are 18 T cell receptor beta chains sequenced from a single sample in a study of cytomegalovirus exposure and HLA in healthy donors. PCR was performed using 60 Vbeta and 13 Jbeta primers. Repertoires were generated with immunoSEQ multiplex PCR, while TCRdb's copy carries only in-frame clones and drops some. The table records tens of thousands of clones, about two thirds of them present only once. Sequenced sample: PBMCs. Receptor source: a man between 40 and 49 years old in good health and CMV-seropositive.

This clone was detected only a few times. CDR3 DNA: TGTGCCAGCCGAAGGAGAGGGACCTATAATTCACCCCTCCACTTT. It is translated as CASRRRGTYNSPLHF. The chain carries TRBV6-5 and TRBJ1-6; unclear D gene. This CDR3 is built from 15 residues. Trimming pared 8 bases from V and 2 bases from J, leaving 13 bases between. The germline V gene has CDR1 MNHEY and CDR2 SVGAGI.

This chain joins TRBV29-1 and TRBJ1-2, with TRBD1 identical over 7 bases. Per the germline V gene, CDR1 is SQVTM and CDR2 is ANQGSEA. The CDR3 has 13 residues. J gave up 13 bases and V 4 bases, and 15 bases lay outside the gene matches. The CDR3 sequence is CSVVQPQGGPSTF. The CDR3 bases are TGCAGCGTTGTACAGCCGCAGGGGGGACCTTCCACCTTC. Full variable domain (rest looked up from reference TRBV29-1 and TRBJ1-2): SAVISQKPSRDICQRGTSLTIQCQVDSQVTMMFWYRQQPGQSLTLIATANQGSEATYESGFVIDKFPISRPNLTFSTLTVSNMSPEDSSIYLCSVVQPQGGPSTFGSGTRLTVV.

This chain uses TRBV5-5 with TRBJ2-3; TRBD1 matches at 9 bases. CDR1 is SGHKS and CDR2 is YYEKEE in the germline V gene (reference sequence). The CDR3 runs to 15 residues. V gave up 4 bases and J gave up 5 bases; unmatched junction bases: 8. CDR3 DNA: TGTGCCAGCAGCCCTGACAGGGGGAAGATAGATACGCAGTATTTT. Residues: CASSPDRGKIDTQYF.

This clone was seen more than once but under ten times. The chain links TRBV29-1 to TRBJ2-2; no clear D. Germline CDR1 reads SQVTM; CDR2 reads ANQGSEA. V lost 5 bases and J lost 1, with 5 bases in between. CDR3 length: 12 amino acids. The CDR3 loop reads CSVFMNTGELFF. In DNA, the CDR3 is TGCAGCGTTTTCATGAACACCGGGGAGCTGTTTTTT.

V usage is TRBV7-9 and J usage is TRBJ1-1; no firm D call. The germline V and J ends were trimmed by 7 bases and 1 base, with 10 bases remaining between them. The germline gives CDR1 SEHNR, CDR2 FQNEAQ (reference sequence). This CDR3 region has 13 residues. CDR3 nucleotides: TGTGCCAGCACCCTAACGGGGAACACTGAAGCTTTCTTT. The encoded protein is CASTLTGNTEAFF. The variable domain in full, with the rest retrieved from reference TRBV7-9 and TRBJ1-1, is DTGVSQNPRHKITKRGQNVTFRCDPISEHNRLYWYRQTLGQGPEFLTYFQNEAQLEKSRLLSDRFSAERPKGSFSTLEIQRTEQGDSAMYLCASTLTGNTEAFFGQGTRLTVV.

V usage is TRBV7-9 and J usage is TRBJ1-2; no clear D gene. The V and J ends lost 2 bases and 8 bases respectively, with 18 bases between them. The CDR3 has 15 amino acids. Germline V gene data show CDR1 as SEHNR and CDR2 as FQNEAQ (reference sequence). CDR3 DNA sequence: TGTGCCAGCAGCTTAATATCCGGGGTGGAGGCCGGCTACACCTTC. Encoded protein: CASSLISGVEAGYTF.

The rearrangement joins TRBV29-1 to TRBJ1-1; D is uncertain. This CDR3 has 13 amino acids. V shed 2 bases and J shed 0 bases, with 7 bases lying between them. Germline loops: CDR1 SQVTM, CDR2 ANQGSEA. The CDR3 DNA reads TGCAGCGTTGAAAAGAGCTTGAACACTGAAGCTTTCTTT. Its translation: CSVEKSLNTEAFF.

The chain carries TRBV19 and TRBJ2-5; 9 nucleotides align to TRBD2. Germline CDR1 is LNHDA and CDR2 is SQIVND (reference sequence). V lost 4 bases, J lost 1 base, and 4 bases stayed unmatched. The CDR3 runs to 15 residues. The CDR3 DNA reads TGTGCCAGTAGTACGGCTAGCGGGGTCCAAGAGACCCAGTACTTC. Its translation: CASSTASGVQETQYF. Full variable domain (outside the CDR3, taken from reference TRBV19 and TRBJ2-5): DGGITQSPKYLFRKEGQNVTLSCEQNLNHDAMYWYRQDPGQGLRLIYYSQIVNDFQKGDIAEGYSVSREKKESFPLTVTSAQKNPTAFYLCASSTASGVQETQYFGPGTRLLVL.

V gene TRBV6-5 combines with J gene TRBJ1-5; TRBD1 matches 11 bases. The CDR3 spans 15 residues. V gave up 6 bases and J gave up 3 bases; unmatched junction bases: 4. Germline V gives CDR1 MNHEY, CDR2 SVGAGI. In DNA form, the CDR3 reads TGTGCCAGCAGACTGGACAGGGGGCTCAATCAGCCCCAGCATTTT. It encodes CASRLDRGLNQPQHF.

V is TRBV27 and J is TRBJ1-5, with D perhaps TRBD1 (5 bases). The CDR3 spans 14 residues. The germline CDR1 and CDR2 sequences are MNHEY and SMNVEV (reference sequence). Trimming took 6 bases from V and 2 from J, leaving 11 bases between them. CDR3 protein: CASSSLGGNQPQHF. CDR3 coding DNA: TGTGCCAGCAGCTCCCTAGGGGGCAATCAGCCCCAGCATTTT.

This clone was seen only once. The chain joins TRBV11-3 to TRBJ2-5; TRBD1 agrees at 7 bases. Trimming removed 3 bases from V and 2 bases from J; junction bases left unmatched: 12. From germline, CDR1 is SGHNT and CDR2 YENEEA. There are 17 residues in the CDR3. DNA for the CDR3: TGTGCCAGCAGCTTCGGCCGGACAGGTAGTGGGCAAGAGACCCAGTACTTC. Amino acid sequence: CASSFGRTGSGQETQYF. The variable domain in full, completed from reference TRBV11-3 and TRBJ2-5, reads EAGVVQSPRYKIIEKKQPVAFWCNPISGHNTLYWYLQNLGQGPELLIRYENEEAVDDSQLPKDRFSAERLKGVDSTLKIQPAELGDSAVYLCASSFGRTGSGQETQYFGPGTRLLVL.

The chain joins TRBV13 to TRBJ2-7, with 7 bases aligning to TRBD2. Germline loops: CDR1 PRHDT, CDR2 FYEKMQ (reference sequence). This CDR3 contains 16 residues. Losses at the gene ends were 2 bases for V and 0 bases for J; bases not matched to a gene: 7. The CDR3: CASSLHHGGSSYEQYF. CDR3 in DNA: TGTGCCAGCAGCTTACACCACGGGGGGAGCTCCTACGAGCAGTACTTC.

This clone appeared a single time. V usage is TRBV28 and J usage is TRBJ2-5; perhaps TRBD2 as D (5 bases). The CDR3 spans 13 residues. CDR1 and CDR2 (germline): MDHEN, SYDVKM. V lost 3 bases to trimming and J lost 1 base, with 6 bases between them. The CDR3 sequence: CASSFGVQETQYF. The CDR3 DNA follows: TGTGCCAGCAGTTTCGGGGTCCAAGAGACCCAGTACTTC.

DNA of the CDR3: TGTGCCACCCACGAATCCAGTTACTATGGCTACACCTTC. Amino acid sequence: CATHESSYYGYTF. The gene calls are TRBV6-5 and TRBJ1-2, with D hard to call. V lost 10 bases and J 3 bases, leaving 15 bases between the germline ends. Looked up from germline, CDR1 is MNHEY and CDR2 is SVGAGI. The CDR3 is 13 amino acids.

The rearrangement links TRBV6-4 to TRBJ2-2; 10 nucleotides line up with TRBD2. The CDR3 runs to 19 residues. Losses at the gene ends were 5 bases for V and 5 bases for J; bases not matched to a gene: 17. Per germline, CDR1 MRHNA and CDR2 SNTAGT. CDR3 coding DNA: TGTGCCAGCAGTCCCAACAGTTTAACTAGCGGGGTCTTGACCGGGGAGCTGTTTTTT. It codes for CASSPNSLTSGVLTGELFF.

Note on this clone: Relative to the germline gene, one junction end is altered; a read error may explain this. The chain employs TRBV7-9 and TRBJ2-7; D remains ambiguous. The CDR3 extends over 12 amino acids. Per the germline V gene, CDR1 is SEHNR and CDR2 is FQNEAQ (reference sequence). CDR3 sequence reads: CSSSLDFYEQYF. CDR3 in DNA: TGTTCCAGCAGCTTAGACTTCTACGAGCAGTACTTC.

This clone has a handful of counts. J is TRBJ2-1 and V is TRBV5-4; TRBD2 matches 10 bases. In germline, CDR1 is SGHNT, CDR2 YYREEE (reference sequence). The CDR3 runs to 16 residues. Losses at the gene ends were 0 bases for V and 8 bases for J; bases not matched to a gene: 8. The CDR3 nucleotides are TGTGCCAGCAGCTTGGTAATGAGCGGGGGGGCCCATGAGCAGTTCTTC. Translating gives CASSLVMSGGAHEQFF.

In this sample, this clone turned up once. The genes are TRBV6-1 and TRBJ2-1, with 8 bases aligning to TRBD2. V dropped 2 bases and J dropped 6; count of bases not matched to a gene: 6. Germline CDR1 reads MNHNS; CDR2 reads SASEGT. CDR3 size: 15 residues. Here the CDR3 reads CASSEKRGWVNEQFF. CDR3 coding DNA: TGTGCCAGCAGTGAAAAGCGGGGGTGGGTCAATGAGCAGTTCTTC.